This T cell receptor (beta chain) was retrieved from a study of cytomegalovirus exposure and HLA in healthy donors. V lost 3 bases, J lost 9 bases, and 12 bases stayed unmatched. Per the germline V gene, CDR1 is MDHEN and CDR2 is SYDVKM. The CDR3 consists of 17 residues. About this clone itself: Its matching antigen is unknown.

13 Jbeta primers and 60 Vbeta primers were used for the PCR. Sequenced by immunoSEQ multiplex PCR; TCRdb stores in-frame clones only, minus some. The sample has about 78,000 clones, 55% to 85% seen once; the top ten hold over 8.5%. Study-wide findings and caveats: By HLA locus, TCR association rates varied in a later analysis, with DRB1 showing the most and HLA-C the fewest. Specificity for CMV antigens was confirmed in vitro for a few of the CMV-associated chains.

The chain links TRBV28 to TRBJ1-6; 9 nucleotides line up with TRBD1. Material: PBMCs. The TCR comes from a woman in her thirties or forties in good health and CMV-seropositive. CDR3 in DNA: TGTGCCAGCAGTTTCCCACCCACAGGGGGCGGCGGTTCACCCCTCCACTTT. Translated, it gives CASSFPPTGGGGSPLHF.